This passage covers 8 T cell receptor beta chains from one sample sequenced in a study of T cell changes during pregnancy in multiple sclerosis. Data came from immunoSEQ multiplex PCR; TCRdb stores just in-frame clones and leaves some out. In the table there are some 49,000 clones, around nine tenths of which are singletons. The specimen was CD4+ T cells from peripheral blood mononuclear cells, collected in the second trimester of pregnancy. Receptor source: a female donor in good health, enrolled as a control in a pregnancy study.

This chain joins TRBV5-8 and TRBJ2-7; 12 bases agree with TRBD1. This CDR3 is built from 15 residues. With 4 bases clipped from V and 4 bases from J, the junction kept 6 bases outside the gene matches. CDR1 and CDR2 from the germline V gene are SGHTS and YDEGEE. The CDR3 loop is CASSPGTGGRYEQYF. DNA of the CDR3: TGTGCCAGCAGCCCAGGGACAGGGGGCCGGTACGAGCAGTACTTC. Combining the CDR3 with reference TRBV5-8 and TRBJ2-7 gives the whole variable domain EAGVTQSPTHLIKTRGQQATLRCSPISGHTSVYWYQQALGLGLQFLLWYDEGEERNRGNFPPRFSGRQFPNYSSELNVNALELEDSALYLCASSPGTGGRYEQYFGPGTRLTVT.

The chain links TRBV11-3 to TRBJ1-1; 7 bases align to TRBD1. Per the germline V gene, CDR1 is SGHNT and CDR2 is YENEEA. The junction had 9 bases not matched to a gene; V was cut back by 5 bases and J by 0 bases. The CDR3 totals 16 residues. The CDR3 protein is CASSATGTELNTEAFF. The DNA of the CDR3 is TGTGCCAGCAGCGCAACCGGGACAGAACTGAACACTGAAGCTTTCTTT.

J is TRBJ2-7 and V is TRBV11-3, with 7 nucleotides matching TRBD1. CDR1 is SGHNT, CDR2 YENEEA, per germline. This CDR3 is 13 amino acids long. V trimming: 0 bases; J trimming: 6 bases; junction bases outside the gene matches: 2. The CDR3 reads CASSLDTGVEQYF. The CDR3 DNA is TGTGCCAGCAGCTTAGATACAGGGGTCGAGCAGTACTTC. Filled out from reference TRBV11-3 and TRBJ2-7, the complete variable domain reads EAGVVQSPRYKIIEKKQPVAFWCNPISGHNTLYWYLQNLGQGPELLIRYENEEAVDDSQLPKDRFSAERLKGVDSTLKIQPAELGDSAVYLCASSLDTGVEQYFGPGTRLTVT.

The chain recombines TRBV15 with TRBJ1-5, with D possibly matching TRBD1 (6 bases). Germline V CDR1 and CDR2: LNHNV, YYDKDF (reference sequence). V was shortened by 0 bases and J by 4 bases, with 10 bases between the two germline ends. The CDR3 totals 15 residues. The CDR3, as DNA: TGTGCCACCAGCAGAGATGGCCAGGGGAATCAGCCCCAGCATTTT. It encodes CATSRDGQGNQPQHF.

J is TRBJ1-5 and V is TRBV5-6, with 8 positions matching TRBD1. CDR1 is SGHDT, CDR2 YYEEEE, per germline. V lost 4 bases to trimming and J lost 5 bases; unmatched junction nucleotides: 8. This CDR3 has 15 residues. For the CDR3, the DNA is TGTGCCAGCAGCCGCGGGACAGGAGATTATCAGCCCCAGCATTTT. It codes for CASSRGTGDYQPQHF. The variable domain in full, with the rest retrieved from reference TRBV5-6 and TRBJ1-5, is DAGVTQSPTHLIKTRGQQVTLRCSPKSGHDTVSWYQQALGQGPQFIFQYYEEEERQRGNFPDRFSGHQFPNYSSELNVNALLLGDSALYLCASSRGTGDYQPQHFGDGTRLSIL.

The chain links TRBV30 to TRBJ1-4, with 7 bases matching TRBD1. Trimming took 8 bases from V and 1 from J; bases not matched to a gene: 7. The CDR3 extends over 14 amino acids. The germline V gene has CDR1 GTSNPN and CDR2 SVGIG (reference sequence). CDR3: CAAQGGGTNEKLFF. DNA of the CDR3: TGTGCCGCTCAGGGGGGAGGAACTAATGAAAAACTGTTTTTT.

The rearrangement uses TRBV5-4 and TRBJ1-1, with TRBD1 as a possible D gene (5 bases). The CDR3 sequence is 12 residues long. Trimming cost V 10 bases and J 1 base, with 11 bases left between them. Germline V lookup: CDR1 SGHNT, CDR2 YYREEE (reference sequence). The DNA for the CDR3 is TGTGCCGCGGGACGGAGGAACACTGAAGCTTTCTTT. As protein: CAAGRRNTEAFF.

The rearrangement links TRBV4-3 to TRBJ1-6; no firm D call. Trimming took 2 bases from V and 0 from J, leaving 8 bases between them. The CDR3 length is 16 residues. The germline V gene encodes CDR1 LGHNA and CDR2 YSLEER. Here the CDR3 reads CASSQSISSYNSPLHF. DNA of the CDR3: TGCGCCAGCAGCCAATCCATCAGCTCCTATAATTCACCCCTCCACTTT.